This passage covers 4 T cell receptor beta chains from one sample sequenced in a study of human T cells and chemical hapten exposure (dated by TCRdb to the early 2020s). Library preparation used RACE. Sequencing was carried out with a NextSeq 500. Starting from the raw public reads, TCRdb applied fastp trimming at Q25, assembled clones with MiXCR and retained in-frame beta chains. One record per CDR3 amino acid sequence lists the most common genes and DNA. Within this sample are tens of thousands of distinct CDR3 sequences, with over 9% of them counted one time only. Of the sample, more than 1.1% is held by the ten largest clones. This sample's time point label indicates: patch test 1, 2 weeks after DPC sensitization. The treatment or condition label here, explained by the study, means: therapeutic diphenylcyclopropenone sensitization with weekly scalp DPC. The specimen comprised whole blood, sampled in connection with sensitization to the hapten diphenylcyclopropenone (DPC). Receptor source: a woman aged 45-65 years with alopecia areata. Some clones in this sample may be carry-over from other donors' samples.

J is TRBJ2-7 and V is TRBV14, with 7 bases identical to TRBD2. Germline CDR1 reads SGHDN; CDR2 reads FVKESK. With 5 bases clipped from V and 0 bases from J, the junction kept 4 bases outside the gene matches. The length of the CDR3 is 14 residues. The CDR3 DNA follows: TGTGCCAGCAGCATTCGCGGGAGCTCCTACGAGCAGTACTTC. Residues: CASSIRGSSYEQYF.

This clonotype was detected only a few times. This chain links TRBV6-6 with TRBJ2-5; D may be TRBD1 or TRBD2 (6 bases each). There are 15 residues in the CDR3. With 2 bases removed from V and 2 bases from J, the gap between germline ends came to 12 bases. Germline loops: CDR1 MNHNY, CDR2 SVGAGI (reference sequence). CDR3 amino acids: CASSYKGGQQETQYF. The CDR3 bases are TGTGCCAGCAGTTACAAGGGGGGTCAGCAAGAGACCCAGTACTTC.

The table lists this clonotype with a few counts. The chain has TRBV7-3 and TRBJ2-3, with D tentatively TRBD2 (6 bases). The CDR3 contains 12 residues. V gave up 6 bases and J gave up 9 bases, with 13 bases separating them. Looked up from germline, CDR1 is SGHTA and CDR2 is FQGTGA. CDR3 sequence (DNA): TGTGCCAGCAGTGACGGGAGAAAGACGCAGTATTTT. It codes for CASSDGRKTQYF.

This sequence joins TRBV29-1 and TRBJ2-1; D possibly corresponds to TRBD2 (5 bases). In germline, CDR1 is SQVTM, CDR2 ANQGSEA. There are 13 residues in the CDR3. With 6 bases removed from V and 6 bases from J, the gap between germline ends came to 15 bases. The chain's CDR3 is CSVLPSAGNEQFF. CDR3 DNA: TGCAGCGTCCTCCCAAGCGCGGGCAATGAGCAGTTCTTC.